These T cell receptor beta chains were read from a single sample in a study of T-cell memory formation after mild COVID-19. TCRdb ran MiXCR on the 5' RACE reads and lists one entry per CDR3 protein. Among almost 250,000 distinct CDR3 sequences listed, 15% were seen once. Sequencing input: PBMCs or a T cell subset sorted from them (not recorded which). These receptors came from an adult woman who had mild COVID-19 (a few samples of this study predate the infection). Cell type and time point are not known. CDR3s include the opening cysteine and the closing phenylalanine or tryptophan. The D gene is left open where the match is weak. Clone size, where shown, is once, few, many, or a class for clones that have expanded.

v_call: TRBV12-3/TRBV12-4
d_call: NA
clone_size: NA
j_call: TRBJ2-5
cdr3_aa: CASSAGPGSQYF
cdr3_nt: TGTGCCAGCAGTGCGGGACCCGGGAGCCAGTACTTC

v_call: TRBV7-9
d_call: TRBD1
clone_size: once
j_call: TRBJ1-2
cdr3_aa: CASSLILGTGEGYTF
cdr3_nt: TGTGCCAGCAGCTTAATACTAGGGACAGGGGAAGGCTACACCTTC

v_call: TRBV12-3/TRBV12-4
d_call: TRBD1
clone_size: few
j_call: TRBJ1-2
cdr3_aa: CASSPRGLSGYTF
cdr3_nt: TGTGCCAGCAGTCCCAGGGGGCTGAGTGGCTACACCTTC

v_call: TRBV18
d_call: TRBD1
clone_size: NA
j_call: TRBJ1-5
cdr3_aa: CASSPRGQGAQPQHF
cdr3_nt: TGTGCCAGCTCACCGCGAGGACAGGGGGCTCAGCCCCAGCATTTT

v_call: TRBV20-1
d_call: NA
clone_size: many
j_call: TRBJ1-1
cdr3_aa: CSAPRNTEAFF
cdr3_nt: TGCAGTGCTCCTCGGAACACTGAAGCTTTCTTT

v_call: TRBV27
d_call: NA
clone_size: few
j_call: TRBJ2-3
cdr3_aa: CASSLMSGTQYF
cdr3_nt: TGTGCCAGCAGTTTAATGAGCGGAACGCAGTATTTT

v_call: TRBV7-2
d_call: NA
clone_size: NA
j_call: TRBJ2-5
cdr3_aa: CASSLVSGIQETQYF
cdr3_nt: TGTGCCAGCAGCTTAGTTAGCGGAATCCAAGAGACCCAGTACTTC

v_call: TRBV24-1
d_call: TRBD2
clone_size: NA
j_call: TRBJ2-1
cdr3_aa: CATSHPLIAGGTSSYNEQFF
cdr3_nt: TGTGCCACCAGTCACCCTTTGATTGCGGGAGGGACGAGCTCCTACAATGAGCAGTTCTTC

v_call: TRBV10-2
d_call: TRBD2
clone_size: few
j_call: TRBJ2-1
cdr3_aa: CASDSLSGAYNEQFF
cdr3_nt: TGCGCCAGCGACAGTTTAAGCGGGGCCTACAATGAGCAGTTCTTC

v_call: TRBV7-9
d_call: NA
clone_size: few
j_call: TRBJ1-1
cdr3_aa: CASSSRDPGGRAFF
cdr3_nt: TGTGCCAGCAGCTCGAGAGACCCGGGCGGCAGAGCTTTCTTT